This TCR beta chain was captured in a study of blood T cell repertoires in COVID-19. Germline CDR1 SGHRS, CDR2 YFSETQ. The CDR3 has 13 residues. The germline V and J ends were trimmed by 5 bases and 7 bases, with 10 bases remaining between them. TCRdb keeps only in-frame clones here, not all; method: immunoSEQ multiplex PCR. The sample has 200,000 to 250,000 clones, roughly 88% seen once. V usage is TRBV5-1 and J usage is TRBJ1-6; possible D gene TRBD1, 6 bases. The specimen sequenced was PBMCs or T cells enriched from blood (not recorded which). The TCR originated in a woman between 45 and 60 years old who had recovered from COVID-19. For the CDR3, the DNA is TGCGCCAGCAGGGGGGACACCAATTCACCCCTCCACTTT. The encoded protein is CASRGDTNSPLHF.